The 13 T cell receptor beta chains presented below share a single source sample, sequenced in a study of T cell repertoires in cytomegalovirus infection (dated by TCRdb to between 2018 and 2021). Sequencing was carried out with an Illumina HiSeq 1500. TCRdb cleaned the public reads at Q25 with fastp, built clones with MiXCR and kept in-frame beta chains. When rows share a CDR3 protein, they turn into one entry using the most common DNA and genes. In this sample the table shows 600,000 to 800,000 distinct CDR3 sequences, 20% to 25% of which occur a single time. The ten largest clonotypes hold 6.5% to 10% of the sample. The sample was CD8+ T cells from PBMCs. The receptors stem from a human donor in good health (CMV status not recorded). Some clones in this sample may be carry-over from other donors' samples.

The DNA of the CDR3 is TGTGCCAGCAGCTTGGCTGGACAGCTACGATTCTCCTACAATGAGCAGTTCTTC. Encoded protein: CASSLAGQLRFSYNEQFF. The V gene is TRBV5-5, the J gene TRBJ2-1; D might be TRBD1 (6 bases). V dropped 0 bases and J dropped 0 bases, with 16 bases sitting between them. Germline lookup yields CDR1 SGHKS and CDR2 YYEKEE (reference sequence). This CDR3 is built from 18 residues.

For this clonotype: One junction end disagrees with the germline gene, perhaps due to a read error. The chain has TRBV6-8 and TRBJ1-6, with D unclear. Germline CDR1 is MNHGY and CDR2 is SAAAGT. CDR3 length: 14 amino acids. The CDR3 nucleotides are TGTGCCGGCAGTTACATACAGTATAATTCACCCCTCCACTTT. Translated, it gives CAGSYIQYNSPLHF.

This clonotype was seen ten or more times. The chain combines TRBV7-9 with TRBJ1-2; TRBD1 matches at 8 bases. The ends lost 4 bases at V and 2 bases at J; junction bases unmatched: 3. The CDR3 has 14 amino acids. Germline values: CDR1 SEHNR, CDR2 FQNEAQ (reference sequence). The CDR3 DNA reads as TGTGCCAGCAGCTCAGGGGGCGCGAACTATGGCTACACCTTC. Translating gives CASSSGGANYGYTF.

This clonotype was detected many times. This chain uses TRBV10-3 with TRBJ2-7; 9 bases fit TRBD1. The ends lost 2 bases at V and 5 bases at J; junction bases unmatched: 4. Germline-derived CDR1 and CDR2 are ENHRY and SYGVKD. The CDR3 spans 14 residues. The CDR3 reads CAISEGWDRDEQYV. For the CDR3, the DNA is TGTGCCATCAGTGAGGGTTGGGACAGGGACGAGCAGTACGTC.

The sample holds one count of this clonotype. The chain carries TRBV6-6 and TRBJ2-1; TRBD1 might be the D (5 bases). V lost 9 bases and J 0 bases, leaving 9 bases between the germline ends. The germline gives CDR1 MNHNY, CDR2 SVGAGI (reference sequence). CDR3 length: 13 residues. CDR3 sequence reads: CASLQGSYNEQFF. The CDR3 nucleotides read TGTGCCAGTCTGCAGGGCTCCTACAATGAGCAGTTCTTC.

The CDR3 sequence: CASTEAGLSTDTQYF. The DNA for the CDR3 is TGTGCCAGCACCGAGGCGGGTCTTAGCACAGATACGCAGTATTTT. V usage is TRBV2 and J usage is TRBJ2-3; possible D gene TRBD2, 5 bases. The V gene's germline CDR1 is SNHLY and CDR2 FYNNEI. This CDR3 has 15 residues. Deletions cut 7 bases from V and 0 bases from J, with 14 bases between.

There are a few counts of this clonotype. The CDR3 DNA sequence: TGTGCCATCAGTGAGGGTTCTGGGATCCAAGAGACCCAGTACTTC. This sequence encodes CAISEGSGIQETQYF. The rearrangement uses TRBV10-3 and TRBJ2-5; D unresolved. Germline lookup yields CDR1 ENHRY and CDR2 SYGVKD. The CDR3 is 15 amino acids. Between the trimmed V and J ends, which lost 2 bases and 1 base, there was a span of 11 bases.

This clonotype was observed many times. CDR3 sequence reads: CASSSDRNYGYTF. CDR3 coding DNA: TGTGCCAGCAGCTCTGACAGGAACTATGGCTACACCTTC. This chain joins TRBV6-6 and TRBJ1-2; a possible D gene is TRBD1 (6 bases). Trimming removed 6 bases from V and 2 bases from J, with 10 bases in between. CDR1 is MNHNY, CDR2 SVGAGI, per germline (reference sequence). CDR3 length equals 13 residues.

The chain joins TRBV20-1 to TRBJ1-6, with D unresolved. Per germline, CDR1 DFQATT and CDR2 SNEGSKA (reference sequence). The CDR3 loop spans 13 amino acids. V was trimmed by 0 bases and J by 9 bases, leaving 9 bases between them. The CDR3 DNA is TGCAGTGCTAGAGATCCGGAGATTTCACCCCTCCACTTT. Translation gives CSARDPEISPLHF.

This clonotype showed up just a few times. CDR3 coding DNA: TGTGCCAGCCGCAGCTTCTCCTACGAGCAGTACGTC. It encodes CASRSFSYEQYV. V usage is TRBV2 and J usage is TRBJ2-7; D remains ambiguous. Germline V gene lookup returns CDR1 SNHLY and CDR2 FYNNEI. With 8 bases removed from V and 0 bases from J, the gap between germline ends came to 8 bases. The CDR3 has 12 amino acids.

The chain is built from TRBV4-1 and TRBJ1-5; D not certain. The CDR3 is 13 amino acids. Germline V gene sequence: CDR1 MGHRA, CDR2 YSYEKL. Trimming removed 0 bases at V and 7 bases at J, with 7 bases between. CDR3 bases: TGCGCCAGCAGCCAAGAGCGGGGACAGCCCCAGCATTTT. Its protein is CASSQERGQPQHF.

The chain has TRBV6-5 and TRBJ2-1; D perhaps matches TRBD2 (5 bases). The V gene lost 5 bases and the J gene lost 0 bases, with 11 bases spanning the gap. CDR1 is MNHEY, CDR2 SVGAGI, per germline. This CDR3 contains 15 residues. The CDR3 reads CASSDAGDSYNEQFF. The DNA of the CDR3 is TGTGCCAGCAGTGATGCGGGTGACTCCTACAATGAGCAGTTCTTC.

This chain uses TRBV15 with TRBJ2-5; TRBD1 or TRBD2 may be the D gene (6 bases each). The CDR3 extends over 22 amino acids. In germline, CDR1 is LNHNV, CDR2 YYDKDF (reference sequence). V lost 0 bases and J 2 bases, leaving 31 bases between the germline ends. CDR3 nucleotide sequence: TGTGCCACCAGCAGAGATCGGGTGGGGGCGCTGGGATTGTGGGGACTTCAAGAGACCCAGTACTTC. Its translation is CATSRDRVGALGLWGLQETQYF. The full variable domain, its missing parts supplied by reference TRBV15 and TRBJ2-5, is DAMVIQNPRYQVTQFGKPVTLSCSQTLNHNVMYWYQQKSSQAPKLLFHYYDKDFNNEADTPDNFQSRRPNTSFCFLDIRSPGLGDTAMYLCATSRDRVGALGLWGLQETQYFGPGTRLLVL.